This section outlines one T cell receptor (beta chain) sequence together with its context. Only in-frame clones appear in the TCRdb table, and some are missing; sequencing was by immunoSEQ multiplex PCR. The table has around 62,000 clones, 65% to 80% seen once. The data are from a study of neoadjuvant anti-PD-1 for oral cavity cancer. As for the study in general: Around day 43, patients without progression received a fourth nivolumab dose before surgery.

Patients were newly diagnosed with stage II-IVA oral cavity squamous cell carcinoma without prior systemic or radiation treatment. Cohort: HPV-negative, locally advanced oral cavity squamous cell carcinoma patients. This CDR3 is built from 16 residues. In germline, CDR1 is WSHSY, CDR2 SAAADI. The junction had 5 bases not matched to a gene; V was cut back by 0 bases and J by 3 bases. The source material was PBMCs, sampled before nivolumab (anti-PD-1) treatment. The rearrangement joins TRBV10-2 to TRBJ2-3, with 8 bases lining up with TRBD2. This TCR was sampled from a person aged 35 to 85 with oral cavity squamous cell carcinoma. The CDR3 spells CASSESLSGGTDTQYF. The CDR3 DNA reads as TGCGCCAGCAGTGAGTCCCTCAGCGGGGGAACAGATACGCAGTATTTT.